This T cell receptor (beta chain) stems from a study of blood T cell repertoires in COVID-19. Clones were sequenced by immunoSEQ multiplex PCR, and TCRdb holds only the in-frame ones, with some missing. Here the sample spans over 200,000 clones, about 84% being singletons. CDR3 length equals 12 residues. Germline CDR1 KGHSH, CDR2 LQKENI. V was cut by 4 bases and J by 10 bases, with 13 bases left in between. Sequenced sample: PBMCs or T cells enriched from blood (not recorded which). The chain recombines TRBV18 with TRBJ1-1; D call uncertain. The receptor comes from a man in his sixties who had recovered from COVID-19. The CDR3 protein is CASSREREIAFF. DNA for the CDR3: TGTGCCAGCTCACGAGAGCGCGAGATAGCTTTCTTT. Using reference TRBV18 and TRBJ1-1 for the parts outside the CDR3, the full variable domain is NAGVMQNPRHLVRRRGQEARLRCSPMKGHSHVYWYRQLPEEGLKFMVYLQKENIIDESGMPKERFSAEFPKEGPSILRIQQVVRGDSAAYFCASSREREIAFFGQGTRLTVV.